This T cell receptor beta chain was documented in a study of monozygotic twins with inflammatory bowel disease. Every TCR library drew on about 4,000 ng of total RNA. With eight separate reactions per sample, the authors made cDNA. During cDNA synthesis, UMIs that each contained a 6-nucleotide sample barcode were added by means of template switching. Using TCRalpha and TCRbeta cDNA, the researchers carried out two nested PCRs that lasted 16 and 9 cycles. No DNA is given; TCRdb re-called the 5' RACE reads and lists each CDR3 protein once. The table for this sample gives about 300,000 distinct CDR3 sequences. Germline assignment: CDR1 MNHEY and CDR2 SMNVEV (reference sequence). There are 14 residues in the CDR3.

Sequenced material: blood. The gene calls are TRBV27 and TRBJ1-5; TCRdb gives TRBD1 as the D gene, but with no DNA this cannot be confirmed. This receptor was identified in a human donor with ulcerative colitis or Crohn's disease, or a healthy co-twin of an affected twin (not recorded which). The CDR3 reads CASSLTGAAQPQHF.